The next 12 T cell receptor beta chains were all read from a single sample in a study of Ad26.COV2.S vaccination and SARS-CoV-2 variants. The treatment: some 20 received Ad26.COV2.S at low or high dose, single or two shots; 5 received placebo; per-sample allocation not given. Specimen acquisition occurred on day 63 following the initial vaccine or placebo injection. Some clones are missing from TCRdb's copy, which holds only in-frame ones; the method was immunoSEQ multiplex PCR. The repertoire holds around 300,000 clones, about nine tenths seen once, with approximately 5.9% in the top ten. The sample in question was peripheral blood, obtained in a trial of Ad26.COV2.S vaccine versus placebo. The origin of the receptors is a person aged 18-60 years who received the Ad26.COV2.S COVID-19 vaccine or a placebo.

The gene calls are TRBV7-3 and TRBJ1-1; TRBD1 is a possible D gene (5 bases). Germline V gene sequence: CDR1 SGHTA, CDR2 FQGTGA. This CDR3 comprises 15 residues. V lost 6 bases, J lost 7 bases, and 21 bases lay in between. The CDR3: CASSSYMGPDYEAFF. CDR3 nucleotide sequence: TGTGCCAGCAGTTCCTACATGGGACCAGACTATGAAGCTTTCTTT.

In its sample, this clone was seen once. The chain combines TRBV9 with TRBJ1-1, with a weak D call TRBD1 (6 bases). The CDR3 consists of 14 residues. Trimming took 3 bases from V and 0 from J, leaving 9 bases between them. Germline V gene data show CDR1 as SGDLS and CDR2 as YYNGEE. CDR3 nucleotide sequence: TGTGCCAGCAGCGCGCGGACAGTGAACACTGAAGCTTTCTTT. This sequence encodes CASSARTVNTEAFF.

The V call is TRBV6-2 or TRBV6-3, the J call TRBJ1-2, with D perhaps matching TRBD1 (5 bases). Looked up from germline, CDR1 is MNHEY and CDR2 is SVGEGT. Deletions cut 5 bases from V and 2 bases from J, with 12 bases between. The CDR3 loop spans 14 amino acids. CDR3 protein: CASSRGRDNYGYTF. The CDR3 DNA sequence: TGTGCCAGCAGTCGTGGCCGGGACAACTATGGCTACACCTTC.

J is TRBJ2-7 and V is TRBV30; the D is unclear. Trimming took off 0 bases at V and 0 bases at J, with 9 bases between the two ends. The CDR3 is 14 residues long. From germline, CDR1 is GTSNPN and CDR2 SVGIG (reference sequence). The CDR3 protein is CAWSVLATSYEQYF. The CDR3 DNA reads as TGTGCCTGGAGTGTATTGGCGACCTCCTACGAGCAGTACTTC.

V and J are TRBV5-5 and TRBJ1-4, with D perhaps TRBD1 (5 bases). Germline values: CDR1 SGHKS, CDR2 YYEKEE (reference sequence). The V and J ends lost 4 bases and 5 bases respectively, with 9 bases between them. The length of the CDR3 is 13 residues. CDR3: CASSRGLNEKLFF. DNA of the CDR3: TGTGCCAGCAGCCGGGGGTTAAATGAAAAACTGTTTTTT. Supplemented by reference TRBV5-5 and TRBJ1-4, the full variable domain reads DAGVTQSPTHLIKTRGQQVTLRCSPISGHKSVSWYQQVLGQGPQFIFQYYEKEERGRGNFPDRFSARQFPNYSSELNVNALLLGDSALYLCASSRGLNEKLFFGSGTQLSVL.

The V call is TRBV9, the J call TRBJ2-1; no firm D call. The CDR3 is 15 residues long. CDR1 and CDR2 from the germline V gene are SGDLS and YYNGEE. V gave up 5 bases and J gave up 5 bases, with 17 bases separating them. The CDR3 sequence: CASSVEGSTNNEQFF. The DNA of the CDR3 is TGTGCCAGCAGTGTGGAAGGATCCACTAACAATGAGCAGTTCTTC.

In this sample, this clone turned up once. V gene TRBV6-2 or TRBV6-3 combines with J gene TRBJ1-1; the D gene is possibly TRBD1 (5 bases). This CDR3 has 13 amino acids. In germline, CDR1 is MNHEY, CDR2 SVGEGT. The germline V and J ends were trimmed by 2 bases and 10 bases, with 14 bases remaining between them. The DNA of the CDR3 is TGTGCCAGCAGTTACAGTCCCTCGGGGGGAGCTTTCTTT. Its translation: CASSYSPSGGAFF.

The V and J genes are TRBV9 and TRBJ2-7, with 10 bases identical to TRBD2. The germline V gene encodes CDR1 SGDLS and CDR2 YYNGEE. The CDR3 is 15 residues long. The trim removed 0 bases at V and 5 bases at J, leaving 5 bases unmatched. In nucleotides, the CDR3 is TGTGCCAGCAGCGTAGAGGGGCTAGCGGGAGACGAGCAGTACTTC. It codes for CASSVEGLAGDEQYF.

This chain links TRBV3-1 (or the pseudogene TRBV3-2) with TRBJ2-2, with unresolved D. V gave up 4 bases and J gave up 0 bases, with 12 bases separating them. This CDR3 has 16 amino acids. Germline V gene lookup returns CDR1 LGHDT and CDR2 YNNKEL (reference sequence). CDR3 sequence (DNA): TGTGCCAGCAGCCTCCGGACCCAGACGAACACCGGGGAGCTGTTTTTT. Translation: CASSLRTQTNTGELFF.

The CDR3 DNA follows: TGCAGTGCTAGTAGCGGCAGGGGAGACACTGAAGCTTTCTTT. Translating gives CSASSGRGDTEAFF. This chain connects TRBV20-1 to TRBJ1-1, with TRBD1 as a possible D gene (6 bases). CDR3 size: 14 residues. Between the trimmed V and J ends, which lost 3 bases and 3 bases, there was a span of 14 bases. Germline CDR1 reads DFQATT; CDR2 reads SNEGSKA (reference sequence).

This clone has just a few counts. The chain carries TRBV5-5 and TRBJ2-3, with 8 bases that match TRBD1. The length of the CDR3 is 14 residues. Germline V gene sequence: CDR1 SGHKS, CDR2 YYEKEE (reference sequence). The V segment lost 4 bases and the J segment 2 bases; nucleotides outside the gene matches: 3. The CDR3 DNA follows: TGTGCCAGCAGCCCACAGGGGGTCACAGATACGCAGTATTTT. This translates into CASSPQGVTDTQYF. Full variable domain (rest looked up from reference TRBV5-5 and TRBJ2-3): DAGVTQSPTHLIKTRGQQVTLRCSPISGHKSVSWYQQVLGQGPQFIFQYYEKEERGRGNFPDRFSARQFPNYSSELNVNALLLGDSALYLCASSPQGVTDTQYFGPGTRLTVL.

V and J are TRBV27 and TRBJ2-3; D is uncertain. The V end lost 6 bases, the J end lost 6 bases, and 10 bases lay between the germline ends. CDR1 is MNHEY, CDR2 SMNVEV, per germline (reference sequence). This CDR3 has 12 amino acids. The CDR3 spells CASRTVWDTQYF. DNA for the CDR3: TGTGCCAGCAGGACGGTCTGGGATACGCAGTATTTT.